This is a list of T cell receptor beta chains from one sample in a study of blood T cell repertoires in COVID-19. Sequenced by immunoSEQ multiplex PCR; TCRdb stores in-frame clones only, minus some. The sample carries a few hundred thousand clones, 75% to 90% recorded once. The sequencing sample was made of PBMCs or T cells enriched from blood (not recorded which). The receptors here all came from a woman in her 40s who had been exposed to COVID-19. CDR3s include the opening cysteine and the closing phenylalanine or tryptophan.

TRBV5-4	CASSLAMRGANVLTF
TRBV11-3	CASSSSGLTGELFF
TRBV30	CAWSVLMNTEAFF
TRBV11-2	CASSLNKWAFF
TRBV10-3	CAISELSLSGRARNEQFF
TRBV18	CASSPQRGGLYEQYF
TRBV28	CATWRQNNQPQHF
TRBV6-5	CASSYSMGAYTEAFF
TRBV3-1/TRBV3-2	CASSPVGAGETQYF
TRBV5-6	CASNSRRGGQPQHF
TRBV5-1	CASSPSDTAGELFF
TRBV27	CASSTSGRAREQFF
TRBV12-5	CASGLAGFTEAFF
TRBV6-1	CASSEAAGMSETQYF
TRBV24-1	CATSDSLQGPGANVLTF
TRBV28	CASSFPRTDYGYTF
TRBV2	CASSVRAGLAGGQYNEQFF
TRBV27	CASEDRGTDTQYF
TRBV10-3	CAISRTGRDGNQPQHF
TRBV12-3/TRBV12-4	CASSLYNADTQYF
TRBV19	CASSITGSDYSNQPQHF
TRBV5-4	CASSSPTRATDTQYF
TRBV11-2	CASSLFAWRYRDTEAFF
TRBV6-2/TRBV6-3	CASSYSLAGAPDTQYF
TRBV7-9	CASSPGLAGYNEQFF
TRBV7-9	CASSLAGTGNSPLHF
TRBV5-8	CASSLESPDRGLEKLFF
TRBV27	CASRDGQPDEKLFF
TRBV5-1	CASSLDRGITTGELFF
TRBV12-3/TRBV12-4	CASSLYDEQFF
TRBV19	CASTGRQGGWTDTQYF
TRBV5-8	CASVGSRTDTQYF
TRBV25-1	CAPPPGQRHQETQYF
TRBV4-1	CASSQGGAVDYGYTF
TRBV7-2	CASSADRGTEAFF
TRBV6-4	CASSPNQGPNQPQHF
TRBV5-1	CASSLASGYNEQFF
TRBV3-1/TRBV3-2	CASSRHSNSRGSYGYTF
TRBV6-4	CAFYRPRGQSVGNQPQHF
TRBV7-2	CASSLTGVGREAFF
TRBV2	CASSIRAGDTEAFF
TRBV29-1	CSVGLAGDINTDTQYF
TRBV15	CATSLGGGGSYEQYF
TRBV7-9	CASSPPGTVQPQHF
TRBV28	CASSLTLFGGREQPQHF